This passage covers 28 T cell receptor beta chains from one sample sequenced in a study of a mutant IDH1 vaccine in newly diagnosed glioma. Time point noted: baseline, week 1 (first vaccination visit). Indicated treatment: pre-vaccination baseline after standard-of-care therapy. The assay was immunoSEQ multiplex PCR, and TCRdb's table has in-frame clones only and misses some. The repertoire holds around 24,000 clones, with more than 85% as singletons. Material: PBMCs, obtained from a glioma patient treated with radiotherapy, temozolomide or both. The receptors stem from a man aged 30 to 39 with glioma.

V usage is TRBV5-1 and J usage is TRBJ1-3, with TRBD1 identical over 7 bases. The CDR3 covers 16 residues. V gave up 2 bases and J gave up 0 bases; unmatched junction bases: 5. The germline V gene encodes CDR1 SGHRS and CDR2 YFSETQ. The CDR3 loop is CASSFQGVSSGNTIYF. CDR3 nucleotides: TGCGCCAGCAGCTTCCAGGGGGTGAGCTCTGGAAACACCATATATTTT.

This chain connects TRBV12-5 to TRBJ2-1; D possibly corresponds to TRBD2 (5 bases). Germline-derived CDR1 and CDR2 are LGHNT and FRNRAP. This CDR3 has 13 residues. Trimming removed 3 bases at V and 15 bases at J, with 18 bases between. Here the CDR3 reads CASGLVSGQRAFF. The CDR3 DNA follows: TGTGCTAGTGGTTTAGTAAGCGGTCAAAGGGCGTTCTTC.

The chain couples TRBV18 to TRBJ2-1; D gene unclear. The CDR3 is made up of 14 amino acids. The germline CDR1 and CDR2 sequences are KGHSH and LQKENI. V lost 0 bases and J 5 bases, leaving 8 bases between the germline ends. The CDR3 is CASSPPRPNNEQFF. In nucleotides, the CDR3 is TGTGCCAGCTCACCACCGAGACCAAACAATGAGCAGTTCTTC.

V gene TRBV5-1 combines with J gene TRBJ2-7; D unresolved. From germline, CDR1 is SGHRS and CDR2 YFSETQ. The CDR3 runs to 14 residues. The V and J ends lost 1 base and 4 bases respectively, with 12 bases between them. The CDR3 DNA follows: TGCGCCAGCAGCTTGTATCCAGGAGAATACGAGCAGTACTTC. Its translation is CASSLYPGEYEQYF. The full variable domain, completed using reference TRBV5-1 and TRBJ2-7, is KAGVTQTPRYLIKTRGQQVTLSCSPISGHRSVSWYQQTPGQGLQFLFEYFSETQRNKGNFPGRFSGRQFSNSRSEMNVSTLELGDSALYLCASSLYPGEYEQYFGPGTRLTVT.

The chain carries TRBV27 and TRBJ1-4; D gene uncertain. The CDR3 has 14 residues. V was pared by 2 bases and J by 0 bases, with 4 bases between. Germline CDR1 is MNHEY and CDR2 is SMNVEV (reference sequence). The CDR3 DNA is TGTGCCAGCAGTTTAAAACCAACTAATGAAAAACTGTTTTTT. Its protein is CASSLKPTNEKLFF.

V and J are TRBV5-6 and TRBJ2-5; no definite D call. In germline, CDR1 is SGHDT, CDR2 YYEEEE. V shed 3 bases and J shed 4 bases, with 4 bases lying between them. This CDR3 has 11 residues. The CDR3 region is CASSSPETQYF. The CDR3 DNA follows: TGTGCCAGCAGCTCCCCAGAGACCCAGTACTTC.

The genes are TRBV4-1 and TRBJ2-2; 7 positions agree with TRBD2. Germline assignment: CDR1 MGHRA and CDR2 YSYEKL. The junction had 4 bases not matched to a gene; V was cut back by 0 bases and J by 3 bases. This CDR3 is 16 amino acids long. The CDR3 is CASSQDGGRDTGELFF. The CDR3 DNA reads TGCGCCAGCAGCCAAGATGGCGGGAGAGACACCGGGGAGCTGTTTTTT.

The genes are TRBV4-2 and TRBJ2-7; D may be TRBD1 or TRBD2 (6 bases each). This CDR3 is 15 amino acids long. Trimming removed 5 bases from V and 2 bases from J, with 16 bases in between. Germline V gene lookup returns CDR1 LGHNA and CDR2 YNFKEQ. The chain's CDR3 is CASSGGTDSPYEQYF. CDR3 bases: TGTGCCAGCAGCGGGGGGACGGACAGCCCCTACGAGCAGTACTTC.

The CDR3 DNA sequence: TGCGCCAGCAGCCAAGATATAGGGCAGCTCAATCAGCCCCAGCATTTT. Translating it yields CASSQDIGQLNQPQHF. The J gene is TRBJ1-5, the V gene TRBV4-1; D not certain. Trimming removed 0 bases at V and 3 bases at J, with 12 bases between. This CDR3 is built from 16 residues. CDR1 is MGHRA, CDR2 YSYEKL, per germline.

This chain connects TRBV5-1 to TRBJ2-7, with D unclear. The J call may be incorrect, as the DNA end agrees better with TRBJ2-5. The CDR3 has 13 residues. Germline lookup yields CDR1 SGHRS and CDR2 YFSETQ. The chain's CDR3 is CASSLALPQTQYF. For the CDR3, the DNA is TGCGCCAGCAGCTTGGCCTTACCCCAGACCCAGTACTTC.

The chain is built from TRBV18 and TRBJ1-5; TRBD1 matches at 10 bases. The J segment lost 4 bases and the V segment lost 3 bases, leaving 3 bases of the junction unmatched. The CDR3 is made up of 15 amino acids. The germline gives CDR1 KGHSH, CDR2 LQKENI. Here the CDR3 reads CASSPPGQGNQPQHF. CDR3 DNA sequence: TGTGCCAGCTCACCTCCGGGACAGGGGAATCAGCCCCAGCATTTT.

The chain combines TRBV5-4 with TRBJ2-1; D perhaps matches TRBD2 (6 bases). Germline CDR1 and CDR2: SGHNT and YYREEE (reference sequence). The germline V and J ends were trimmed by 5 bases and 7 bases, with 13 bases remaining between them. CDR3 length: 13 amino acids. The CDR3 loop reads CASRRDLGNEQFF. CDR3 nucleotides: TGTGCCAGCAGACGGGACTTAGGGAATGAGCAGTTCTTC.

By share of the sample, this clone is medium-sized. This rearrangement joins TRBV15 to TRBJ2-7; D perhaps matches TRBD1 (5 bases). The CDR3 runs 14 residues. V was trimmed by 0 bases and J by 0 bases, leaving 6 bases between them. Germline V gene data show CDR1 as LNHNV and CDR2 as YYDKDF (reference sequence). In DNA, the CDR3 is TGTGCCACCAGCAGAGACAGGGTCTCCTACGAGCAGTACTTC. The encoded protein is CATSRDRVSYEQYF. Variable domain in full (rest from reference TRBV15 and TRBJ2-7): DAMVIQNPRYQVTQFGKPVTLSCSQTLNHNVMYWYQQKSSQAPKLLFHYYDKDFNNEADTPDNFQSRRPNTSFCFLDIRSPGLGDTAMYLCATSRDRVSYEQYFGPGTRLTVT.

This chain joins TRBV6-5 and TRBJ2-5; a possible D gene is TRBD1 (5 bases). V was pared by 4 bases and J by 5 bases, with 14 bases between. Germline values: CDR1 MNHEY, CDR2 SVGAGI. The CDR3 is 14 amino acids. CDR3 amino acids: CASSSGAVRETQYF. In DNA, the CDR3 is TGTGCCAGCAGTTCTGGGGCTGTCCGGGAGACCCAGTACTTC.

V usage is TRBV2 and J usage is TRBJ2-6; maybe TRBD1 (5 bases). V dropped 4 bases and J dropped 2 bases, with 6 bases sitting between them. The CDR3 is made up of 14 amino acids. The germline V gene encodes CDR1 SNHLY and CDR2 FYNNEI. This CDR3 reads CASSVQAGANVLTF. DNA for the CDR3: TGTGCCAGCAGTGTACAGGCTGGGGCCAACGTCCTGACTTTC.

The V and J genes are TRBV7-9 and TRBJ2-5, with 12 bases fitting TRBD2. Germline trimming cut 4 bases from V and 5 bases from J; bases unmatched to any gene: 8. This CDR3 contains 16 residues. The V gene's germline CDR1 is SEHNR and CDR2 FQNEAQ (reference sequence). The CDR3 DNA reads TGTGCCAGCAGCTCAAGCTTTCTAGCGGGAGGGGAGACCCAGTACTTC. Amino acids: CASSSSFLAGGETQYF.

The chain recombines TRBV6-5 with TRBJ2-2, with 7 bases fitting TRBD1. Germline trimming cut 2 bases from V and 3 bases from J; bases unmatched to any gene: 6. The length of the CDR3 is 16 residues. CDR1 is MNHEY and CDR2 is SVGAGI in the germline V gene. This chain's CDR3 is CASSYLLGTDTGELFF. DNA of the CDR3: TGTGCCAGCAGTTACCTTTTAGGGACAGACACCGGGGAGCTGTTTTTT.

This clone was detected only once. The chain joins TRBV7-2 to TRBJ2-7; 7 bases match TRBD2. The J segment lost 1 base and the V segment lost 5 bases, leaving 11 bases of the junction unmatched. The germline gives CDR1 SGHTA, CDR2 FQGNSA. This CDR3 contains 16 residues. The CDR3 is CASSTPREGWSYEQYF. CDR3 bases: TGTGCCAGCAGCACCCCGAGGGAGGGTTGGTCCTACGAGCAGTACTTC.

The chain joins TRBV2 to TRBJ2-1; 13 positions agree with TRBD2. Germline CDR1 reads SNHLY; CDR2 reads FYNNEI. The CDR3 length is 13 residues. Germline trimming cut 9 bases from V and 5 bases from J; bases unmatched to any gene: 1. This CDR3 reads CARGLAGNNEQFF. For the CDR3, the DNA is TGTGCCAGGGGACTAGCGGGGAACAATGAGCAGTTCTTC.

V gene TRBV2 combines with J gene TRBJ1-2; D possibly corresponds to TRBD1 (6 bases). V lost 6 bases to trimming and J lost 2 bases, with 10 bases between them. CDR1 is SNHLY, CDR2 FYNNEI, per germline. The CDR3 length is 13 residues. CDR3 DNA: TGTGCCAGCAGGTCTGGGGGCAACTATGGCTACACCTTC. It encodes CASRSGGNYGYTF.

This clone was seen a few times. The V and J genes are TRBV7-9 and TRBJ1-1, with D hard to call. V dropped 3 bases and J dropped 0 bases, with 8 bases sitting between them. This CDR3 is 14 amino acids long. Germline lookup yields CDR1 SEHNR and CDR2 FQNEAQ (reference sequence). The CDR3 DNA sequence: TGTGCCAGCAGCTTCGGGCAAATGAACACTGAAGCTTTCTTT. Translation gives CASSFGQMNTEAFF.

The rearrangement links TRBV29-1 to TRBJ2-3, with TRBD2 matching 13 bases. The CDR3 totals 13 residues. From germline, CDR1 is SQVTM and CDR2 ANQGSEA. V gave up 7 bases and J gave up 9 bases; unmatched junction bases: 7. The CDR3 spells CSAFTSGRETQYF. The CDR3 DNA sequence: TGCAGCGCTTTCACTAGCGGGAGGGAGACGCAGTATTTT.

The J gene is TRBJ2-7, the V gene TRBV2, with 10 bases aligning to TRBD2. The ends lost 6 bases at V and 1 base at J; junction bases unmatched: 6. The CDR3 has 15 amino acids. Germline assignment: CDR1 SNHLY and CDR2 FYNNEI. The CDR3 loop is CASSESSGGSYEQYF. Written as DNA, the CDR3 is TGTGCCAGCAGCGAGTCTAGCGGGGGATCCTACGAGCAGTACTTC.

In this sample, this clone turned up once. The chain carries TRBV11-2 and TRBJ2-2, with 9 positions matching TRBD2. There are 14 residues in the CDR3. After removal of 4 bases from V and 9 bases from J, the junction contained 6 bases not matched to a gene. Germline CDR1 and CDR2: SGHAT and FQNNGV. This CDR3 is CASSSLSGSWELFF. CDR3 coding DNA: TGTGCCAGCAGCTCCCTTAGCGGGAGCTGGGAGCTGTTTTTT.

The V call is TRBV7-9, the J call TRBJ1-1; 7 bases map to TRBD1. CDR3 size: 15 residues. V shed 1 base and J 1 base; nucleotides not matched to a gene: 3. Germline V gene lookup returns CDR1 SEHNR and CDR2 FQNEAQ (reference sequence). CDR3: CASSLEGGANTEAFF. CDR3 in DNA: TGTGCCAGCAGCTTAGAAGGGGGCGCGAACACTGAAGCTTTCTTT.

The rearrangement links TRBV6-1 to TRBJ1-2; possible D gene TRBD1, 6 bases. V was pared by 3 bases and J by 4 bases, with 15 bases between. The CDR3 covers 15 residues. Germline V CDR1 and CDR2: MNHNS, SASEGT. The CDR3 loop is CASSEGAGAGYGYTF. The CDR3 DNA reads as TGTGCCAGCAGTGAGGGGGCAGGGGCTGGCTATGGCTACACCTTC.

This clone came up once. The chain links TRBV2 to TRBJ1-2; TRBD1 is a possible D gene (6 bases). V was cut by 11 bases and J by 2 bases, with 24 bases left in between. CDR3 length: 16 amino acids. Germline-derived CDR1 and CDR2 are SNHLY and FYNNEI. This CDR3 reads CAVERGAPFVNYGYTF. In DNA form, the CDR3 reads TGTGCCGTCGAGAGGGGGGCCCCTTTCGTCAACTATGGCTACACCTTC.

This clone is a singleton in its sample. The J gene is TRBJ2-5, the V gene TRBV7-9; a possible D gene is TRBD1 (5 bases). CDR1 and CDR2 (germline): SEHNR, FQNEAQ (reference sequence). Trimming pared 2 bases from V and 0 bases from J, leaving 7 bases between. The CDR3 length is 14 residues. The CDR3 region is CASSLSRDQETQYF. In nucleotides, the CDR3 is TGTGCCAGCAGCTTATCCAGGGACCAAGAGACCCAGTACTTC.